The 19 T cell receptor beta chains below all came from one sample that was sequenced in a study of stem cell transplantation in POMP-related autoinflammatory disease. Assay used: immunoSEQ multiplex PCR; TCRdb lists only in-frame clones, some missing. The sample lists more than 25,000 clones, 88% occurring once. Sample: CD4+ T cells from PBMCs, taken before stem cell transplantation. Source of these receptors: a human donor with POMP-related autoinflammation and immune dysregulation (PRAID).

The rearrangement uses TRBV7-3 and TRBJ1-1; D is undetermined. CDR3 size: 13 residues. Germline assignment: CDR1 SGHTA and CDR2 FQGTGA. V gave up 2 bases and J gave up 6 bases, with 10 bases separating them. CDR3 nucleotides: TGTGCCAGCAGCTTAGGGAGAGACGCTGAAGCTTTCTTT. Translating it yields CASSLGRDAEAFF. The full variable domain, with the rest looked up from reference TRBV7-3 and TRBJ1-1, is GAGVSQTPSNKVTEKGKYVELRCDPISGHTALYWYRQSLGQGPEFLIYFQGTGAADDSGLPNDRFFAVRPEGSVSTLKIQRTERGDSAVYLCASSLGRDAEAFFGQGTRLTVV.

The rearrangement uses TRBV6-1 and TRBJ1-4, with 7 bases identical to TRBD1. The CDR3 has 16 amino acids. The germline V gene has CDR1 MNHNS and CDR2 SASEGT. V gave up 4 bases and J gave up 8 bases; unmatched junction bases: 13. In nucleotides, the CDR3 is TGTGCCAGCAGTGGCCTACTCTACAGGGGAGGCGAAAAACTGTTTTTT. Translated: CASSGLLYRGGEKLFF.

The CDR3 nucleotides are TGTGCCAGCAGCTTGGGACAGGGTCGGTATTACGAGCAGTACTTC. Residues: CASSLGQGRYYEQYF. The J gene is TRBJ2-7, the V gene TRBV7-2; 9 positions agree with TRBD1. Germline CDR1 is SGHTA and CDR2 is FQGNSA. The CDR3 sequence is 15 residues long. The trim removed 3 bases at V and 4 bases at J, leaving 7 bases unmatched.

The chain joins TRBV5-4 to TRBJ2-2; 7 nucleotides line up with TRBD1. V lost 0 bases and J lost 1; bases outside the gene matches: 3. Germline V gene sequence: CDR1 SGHNT, CDR2 YYREEE (reference sequence). The CDR3 loop spans 16 amino acids. DNA for the CDR3: TGTGCCAGCAGCTTGGCCGCAGGGGGGAACACCGGGGAGCTGTTTTTT. Translating gives CASSLAAGGNTGELFF.

The chain has TRBV15 and TRBJ1-4, with 12 bases aligning to TRBD1. J was trimmed by 3 bases and V by 3 bases; bases with no gene match: 8. Germline V gene data show CDR1 as LNHNV and CDR2 as YYDKDF (reference sequence). The CDR3 covers 18 residues. CDR3 nucleotides: TGTGCCACCAGCAGGGCGCGGGGACAGGGGGCGCCTAATGAAAAACTGTTTTTT. This codes for CATSRARGQGAPNEKLFF.

The V and J genes are TRBV6-5 and TRBJ2-7; D perhaps matches TRBD2 (5 bases). Per germline, CDR1 MNHEY and CDR2 SVGAGI. The CDR3 runs 15 residues. V lost 2 bases and J lost 3, with 14 bases in between. CDR3 amino acids: CASSYVSGPFYEQYF. DNA for the CDR3: TGTGCCAGCAGTTACGTCAGCGGACCCTTCTACGAGCAGTACTTC.

The chain links TRBV9 to TRBJ2-1; the D gene is possibly TRBD2 (5 bases). Trimming pared 2 bases from V and 0 bases from J, leaving 15 bases between. There are 17 residues in the CDR3. Germline-derived CDR1 and CDR2 are SGDLS and YYNGEE. This CDR3 reads CASSVDRTFSSYNEQFF. As DNA, the CDR3 is TGTGCCAGCAGCGTGGACCGGACTTTCAGCTCCTACAATGAGCAGTTCTTC.

The J gene is TRBJ1-3, the V gene TRBV7-6; D is uncertain. The germline V and J ends were trimmed by 3 bases and 1 base, with 13 bases remaining between them. The length of the CDR3 is 16 residues. Germline CDR1 reads SGHVS; CDR2 reads FNYEAQ. The chain's CDR3 is CASSLNAAGSGNTIYF. Here the CDR3 DNA reads TGTGCCAGCAGCTTGAACGCCGCAGGTTCTGGAAACACCATATATTTT.

For the CDR3, the DNA is TGCGCCAGCACCTCAGGGGCTTTCACAGATACGCAGTATTTT. It encodes CASTSGAFTDTQYF. This chain connects TRBV5-1 to TRBJ2-3; D is perhaps TRBD1 (6 bases). Germline V gives CDR1 SGHRS, CDR2 YFSETQ. The CDR3 spans 14 residues. Trimming cost V 6 bases and J 2 bases, with 13 bases left between them.

This chain connects TRBV7-9 to TRBJ1-1; a weak D match, TRBD1 (5 bases). V was shortened by 1 base and J by 3 bases, with 18 bases between the two germline ends. Germline CDR1 SEHNR, CDR2 FQNEAQ (reference sequence). CDR3 size: 17 residues. CDR3 DNA sequence: TGTGCCAGCAGCTTAGGGTCCGGGCCTGAGGGGTACACTGAAGCTTTCTTT. Translating it yields CASSLGSGPEGYTEAFF.

This chain uses TRBV5-1 with TRBJ1-1, with D unresolved. Germline loops: CDR1 SGHRS, CDR2 YFSETQ. The CDR3 contains 15 residues. Trimming stripped 0 bases from V and 0 bases from J, with 9 bases between. The CDR3 spells CASSLGAHMNTEAFF. CDR3 DNA: TGCGCCAGCAGCTTGGGGGCACACATGAACACTGAAGCTTTCTTT.

This clone occurred once. The rearrangement uses TRBV13 and TRBJ1-1; 8 bases map to TRBD1. CDR1 and CDR2 (germline): PRHDT, FYEKMQ (reference sequence). V dropped 11 bases and J dropped 0; count of bases not matched to a gene: 14. The CDR3 is made up of 16 amino acids. Here the CDR3 DNA reads TGTGCCTCAATTGCCCCGGGACAGGCCTTGAACACTGAAGCTTTCTTT. It translates to CASIAPGQALNTEAFF.

The rearrangement uses TRBV7-2 and TRBJ1-5, with 9 bases lining up with TRBD1. CDR3 length equals 17 residues. Germline trimming cut 1 base from V and 6 bases from J; bases unmatched to any gene: 10. Germline values: CDR1 SGHTA, CDR2 FQGNSA. In DNA form, the CDR3 reads TGTGCCAGCAGCTTAGGGGTACAGACAGGGGGAGTTCAGCCCCAGCATTTT. Translation gives CASSLGVQTGGVQPQHF.

The chain has TRBV4-1 and TRBJ2-5; 8 nucleotides agree with TRBD2. V shed 0 bases, J shed 5 bases, and the junction held 14 bases outside the gene matches. CDR3 length equals 18 residues. Germline loops: CDR1 MGHRA, CDR2 YSYEKL. Here the CDR3 reads CASSQEDGLAGKGETQYF. As DNA, the CDR3 is TGCGCCAGCAGCCAAGAAGATGGATTAGCGGGAAAAGGGGAGACCCAGTACTTC.

This chain uses TRBV7-2 with TRBJ1-1; no clear D gene. CDR1 SGHTA and CDR2 FQGNSA come from the germline V gene. CDR3 length: 14 residues. The V end lost 1 base, the J end lost 10 bases, and 16 bases lay between the germline ends. CDR3 residues: CASSLGATHSRAFF. The CDR3 DNA sequence: TGTGCCAGCAGCTTAGGGGCCACACACAGTAGAGCTTTCTTT.

V is TRBV5-1 and J is TRBJ2-1, with TRBD2 matching over 15 bases. The CDR3 is made up of 18 amino acids. Germline trimming cut 0 bases from V and 8 bases from J; bases unmatched to any gene: 9. Germline V lookup: CDR1 SGHRS, CDR2 YFSETQ. The CDR3 is CASSLALGLAGGVDEQFF. Written as DNA, the CDR3 is TGCGCCAGCAGCTTGGCCTTGGGACTAGCGGGAGGAGTGGATGAGCAGTTCTTC.

This sequence joins TRBV4-2 and TRBJ2-1, with TRBD1 matching 8 bases. This CDR3 is built from 15 residues. CDR1 is LGHNA, CDR2 YNFKEQ, per germline. The trim removed 0 bases at V and 8 bases at J, leaving 6 bases unmatched. CDR3 sequence: CASSQEAQGADEQFF. For the CDR3, the DNA is TGTGCCAGCAGCCAAGAGGCTCAGGGGGCAGATGAGCAGTTCTTC.

This chain connects TRBV5-1 to TRBJ2-1; D might be TRBD1 (6 bases). CDR1 is SGHRS and CDR2 is YFSETQ in the germline V gene. V was shortened by 5 bases and J by 3 bases, with 15 bases between the two germline ends. The CDR3 runs 15 residues. The CDR3 spells CASSESLDSYNEQFF. CDR3 DNA: TGCGCCAGCAGTGAATCCCTGGACAGCTACAATGAGCAGTTCTTC.

This chain joins TRBV12-5 and TRBJ2-3; 11 bases align to TRBD1. CDR1 is LGHNT, CDR2 FRNRAP, per germline. V lost 0 bases and J lost 3; bases outside the gene matches: 5. The CDR3 covers 17 residues. CDR3 amino acids: CASGLVRGQGVTDTQYF. CDR3 nucleotide sequence: TGTGCTAGTGGTTTGGTACGGGGACAGGGGGTAACAGATACGCAGTATTTT.